The clone carrying this T cell receptor (beta chain) has ten or more counts. One end of the junction is discordant with germline, which a read error may explain. The source of the sample is a study of low-dose radiotherapy and immunotherapy resistance in tumors. This sample's time point: before trial treatment. Nivolumab, ipilimumab, aspirin, low-dose cyclophosphamide and low-dose radiotherapy were given to donors. Primers used for first-strand cDNA, a TRAV- and TRBV-specific set, covered both alpha and beta chains. A constant-region primer paired with the V-primer adapter amplified TCRs over about 19 PCR cycles. TCRdb passed the reads through MiXCR, listing each CDR3 protein once. In the table there are 80,000 to 95,000 distinct CDR3 sequences, just under 9.5% of which are singletons. This CDR3 spans 13 amino acids. Germline values: CDR1 LNHDA, CDR2 SQIVND (reference sequence).

Sequences were derived from PBMCs, sampled before treatment. This clonotype was obtained from a male donor with prostate cancer. This chain joins TRBV19 and TRBJ1-2; D is unclear. The CDR3 sequence: CASSIMLFLGLGF. The CDR3 DNA is TGTGCCAGTAGTATAATGCTGTTCCTGGGATTAGGCTTC.